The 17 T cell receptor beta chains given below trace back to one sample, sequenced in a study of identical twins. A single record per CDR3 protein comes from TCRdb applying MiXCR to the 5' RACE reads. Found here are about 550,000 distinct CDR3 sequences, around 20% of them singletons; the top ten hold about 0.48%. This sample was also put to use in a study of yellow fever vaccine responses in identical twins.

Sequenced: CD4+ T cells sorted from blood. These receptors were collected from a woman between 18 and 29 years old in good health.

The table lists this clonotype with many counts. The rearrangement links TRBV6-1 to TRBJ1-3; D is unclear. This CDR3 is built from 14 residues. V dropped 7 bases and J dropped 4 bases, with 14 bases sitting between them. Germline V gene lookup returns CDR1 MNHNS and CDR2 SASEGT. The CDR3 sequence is CASTQRPAGNTIYF. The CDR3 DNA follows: TGTGCCAGCACCCAGAGGCCGGCGGGAAACACCATATATTTT.

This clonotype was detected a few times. The CDR3 DNA is TGCGCCAGCCTCCGGGACCAGTTAACCGGGGAGCTGTTTTTT. Protein product: CASLRDQLTGELFF. This chain uses TRBV5-1 with TRBJ2-2; D assignment may be TRBD1 or TRBD2 (5 bases each). With 7 bases removed from V and 5 bases from J, the gap between germline ends came to 15 bases. The CDR3 has 14 amino acids. CDR1 SGHRS and CDR2 YFSETQ come from the germline V gene.

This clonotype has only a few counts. CDR3 amino acids: CASSSEGGGGANVLTF. CDR3 DNA sequence: TGTGCCAGCAGCTCCGAAGGGGGCGGTGGGGCCAACGTCCTGACTTTC. This sequence joins TRBV6-1 and TRBJ2-6; 7 nucleotides align to TRBD1. The CDR3 has 16 residues. V shed 6 bases and J 3 bases; nucleotides not matched to a gene: 8. The germline CDR1 and CDR2 sequences are MNHNS and SASEGT.

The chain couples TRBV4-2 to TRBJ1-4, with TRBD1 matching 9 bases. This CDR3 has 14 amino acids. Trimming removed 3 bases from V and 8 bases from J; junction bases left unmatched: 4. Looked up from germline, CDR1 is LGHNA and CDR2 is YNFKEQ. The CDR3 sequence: CASSQWGQGEKLFF. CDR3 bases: TGTGCCAGCAGCCAGTGGGGACAGGGCGAAAAACTGTTTTTT.

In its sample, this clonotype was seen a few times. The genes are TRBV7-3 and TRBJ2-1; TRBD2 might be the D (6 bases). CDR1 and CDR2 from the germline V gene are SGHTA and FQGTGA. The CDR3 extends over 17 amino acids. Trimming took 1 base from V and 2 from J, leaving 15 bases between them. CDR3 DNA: TGTGCCAGCAGCTTAATGAGTGGAGGGCAGGCCTACAATGAGCAGTTCTTC. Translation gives CASSLMSGGQAYNEQFF.

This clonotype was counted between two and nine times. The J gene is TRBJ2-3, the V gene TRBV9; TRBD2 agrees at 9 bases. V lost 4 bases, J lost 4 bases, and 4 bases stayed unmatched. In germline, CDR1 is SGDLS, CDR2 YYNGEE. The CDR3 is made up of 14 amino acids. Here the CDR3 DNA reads TGTGCCAGCAGCCCTGGCGGGAGGGCAGATACGCAGTATTTT. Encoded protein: CASSPGGRADTQYF.

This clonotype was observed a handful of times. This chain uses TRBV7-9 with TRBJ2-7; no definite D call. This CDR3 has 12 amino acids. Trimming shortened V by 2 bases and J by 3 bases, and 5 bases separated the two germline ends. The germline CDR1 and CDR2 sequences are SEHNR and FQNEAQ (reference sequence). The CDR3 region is CASSLRFYEQYF. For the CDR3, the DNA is TGTGCCAGCAGCTTAAGGTTCTACGAGCAGTACTTC.

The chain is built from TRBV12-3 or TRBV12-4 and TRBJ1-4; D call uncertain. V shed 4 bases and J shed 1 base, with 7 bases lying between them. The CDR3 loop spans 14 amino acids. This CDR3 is CASSSGETNEKLFF. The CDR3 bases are TGTGCCAGCAGTTCCGGGGAAACTAATGAAAAACTGTTTTTT.

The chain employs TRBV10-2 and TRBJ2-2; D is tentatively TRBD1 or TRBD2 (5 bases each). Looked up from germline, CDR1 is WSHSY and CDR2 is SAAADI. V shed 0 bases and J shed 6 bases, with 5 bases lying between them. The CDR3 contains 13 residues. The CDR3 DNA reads TGCGCCAGCAGTGAGTCGGGGGCCGGGGAGCTGTTTTTT. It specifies CASSESGAGELFF.

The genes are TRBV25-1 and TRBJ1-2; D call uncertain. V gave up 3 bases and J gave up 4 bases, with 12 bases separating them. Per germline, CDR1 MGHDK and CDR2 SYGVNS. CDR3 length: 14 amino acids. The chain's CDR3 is CASSDRTHVYGYTF. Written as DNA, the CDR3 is TGTGCCAGCAGTGACAGAACCCATGTCTATGGCTACACCTTC.

The CDR3 here is CASSVQGLAGDEQYF. For the CDR3, the DNA is TGTGCCAGCAGTGTTCAAGGACTAGCGGGAGACGAGCAGTACTTC. The chain uses TRBV2 and TRBJ2-7; 13 bases match TRBD2. V shed 4 bases, J shed 5 bases, and the junction held 5 bases outside the gene matches. CDR1 and CDR2 (germline): SNHLY, FYNNEI. The CDR3 contains 15 residues.

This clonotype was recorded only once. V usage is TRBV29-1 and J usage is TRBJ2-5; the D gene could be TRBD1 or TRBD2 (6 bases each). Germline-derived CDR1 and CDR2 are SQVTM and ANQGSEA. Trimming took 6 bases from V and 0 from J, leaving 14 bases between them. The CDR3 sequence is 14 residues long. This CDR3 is CSVPRGRDQETQYF. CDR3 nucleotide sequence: TGCAGCGTACCTCGGGGGCGAGACCAAGAGACCCAGTACTTC.

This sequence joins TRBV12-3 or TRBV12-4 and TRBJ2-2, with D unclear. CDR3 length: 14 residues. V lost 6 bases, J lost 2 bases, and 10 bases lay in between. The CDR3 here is CASRRSPNTGELFF. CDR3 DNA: TGTGCCAGCAGAAGGTCCCCCAACACCGGGGAGCTGTTTTTT.

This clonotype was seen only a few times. CDR3 region: CASSPFKDTQRREAFF. The DNA for the CDR3 is TGTGCCAGCTCACCATTTAAGGACACCCAAAGGAGAGAAGCTTTCTTT. The chain recombines TRBV18 with TRBJ1-1; TRBD1 is a possible D gene (5 bases). Germline CDR1 reads KGHSH; CDR2 reads LQKENI. Trimming removed 2 bases at V and 8 bases at J, with 21 bases between. This CDR3 spans 16 amino acids.

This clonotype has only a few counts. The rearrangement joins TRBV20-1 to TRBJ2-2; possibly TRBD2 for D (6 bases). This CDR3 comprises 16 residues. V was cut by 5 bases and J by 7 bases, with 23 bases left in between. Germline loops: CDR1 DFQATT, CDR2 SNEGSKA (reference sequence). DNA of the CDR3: TGCAGTGCTGTTGGCGGGGATGTTGGGTATGGCGGGGAGCTGTTTTTT. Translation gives CSAVGGDVGYGGELFF.

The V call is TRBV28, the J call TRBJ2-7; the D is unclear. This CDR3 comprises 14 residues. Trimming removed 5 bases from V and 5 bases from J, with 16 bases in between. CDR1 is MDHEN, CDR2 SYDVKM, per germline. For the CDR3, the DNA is TGTGCCAGCAGTCCGGGCCCCCGGTGGAACGAGCAGTACTTC. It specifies CASSPGPRWNEQYF.

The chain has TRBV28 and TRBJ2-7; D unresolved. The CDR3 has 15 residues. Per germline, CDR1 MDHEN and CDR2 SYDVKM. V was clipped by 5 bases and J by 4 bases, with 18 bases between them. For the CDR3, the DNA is TGTGCCAGCAGTCCAAACCGACTGGGTACGTACGAGCAGTACTTC. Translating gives CASSPNRLGTYEQYF.